This TCR beta chain was obtained from a study of OX40 agonist ivuxolimab in advanced cancers. Study details: Each dose-escalation patient presented with hepatocellular carcinoma, melanoma, renal cell or head and neck cancer. A history of anti-PD-1, anti-PD-L1 or anti-CTLA-4 therapy was acceptable, and 40% had some. Three patients showed partial responses: one hepatocellular carcinoma and two cutaneous melanoma cases.

Per the germline V gene, CDR1 is KGHSH and CDR2 is LQKENI. The CDR3 has 15 residues. V shed 0 bases and J shed 3 bases, with 11 bases lying between them. Turning to this clone: Its specificity is unknown.

Profiled with immunoSEQ multiplex PCR; TCRdb holds only in-frame clones, not every one. The table includes about 54,000 clones, approximately 91% detected once. Study results and limitations: Nonresponders included some who also had low normalized T-cell clonal expansion.

The sample was CD4+ or CD8+ T cells sorted from blood, taken in a trial of the OX40 agonist ivuxolimab. The clonotype originates from an adult with an advanced solid tumor such as melanoma, head and neck, liver or kidney cancer. This chain joins TRBV18 and TRBJ2-5; D is perhaps TRBD2 (6 bases). CDR3 residues: CASSPPLTGEETQYF. The CDR3 bases are TGTGCCAGCTCACCACCCCTTACGGGAGAAGAGACCCAGTACTTC.